This TCR beta chain was sequenced for a study of blood T cell repertoires in COVID-19 (dated by TCRdb to 2020 to 2021). Regarding the complete study: The collaborator samples originated in the United States, Italy and Spain and spanned the acute and convalescent phases of COVID-19. The material from the prospective study consisted of cDNA or gDNA derived from T cells, B-cell-depleted T cells, or PBMCs. The dataset comprised deeply sampled blood TCRbeta repertoires from subjects exposed to, actively infected with, or recovered from COVID-19. The repertoires were made available in a free public database intended to serve as a resource for research on the immune response to SARS-CoV-2. Samples came from the ongoing ImmuneRACE study (first 160 participants) plus 1,254 subjects from 6 global collaborators. Nearly every sample came with metadata listing a de-identified subject ID, COVID-19 status, age in years and sex. HLA class I and class II types, where available, came from metadata supplied by the sample provider rather than from assay-based typing. The paper's findings and limits, for the study overall: The quantity of clinical and demographic metadata differed by source and by participant and was supplied without curation.

Collaborating institutions collected whole blood in K2EDTA tubes following their own protocols. For TCRbeta analysis, collaborators shipped samples in one of three forms: frozen whole blood, isolated PBMCs, or DNA extracted from either of those sample types. TCRbeta CDR3 regions were amplified from genomic DNA using the immunoSEQ Assay, a bias-controlled multiplex PCR. On the study's bioinformatics: Nucleated cell counts per sample were estimated from amplification of reference gene primers within the assay. To quantify the absolute abundance of each unique TCRbeta CDR3 rearrangement, sequence reads were collapsed and filtered. For each sample, productive Simpson clonality was calculated by taking the square root of Simpson's diversity index across productive rearrangements. Here the immuneACCESS table is served through TCRdb, limited to in-frame sequences with V and J called. Missing clones are a known gap in these copies; in checked studies unresolved V genes cover under half, and the rest lacks a known reason. The V and J calls and clone size were taken over from that table, and D and trimming were inferred from the DNA. Recorded for this sample are hundreds of thousands of clones; about nine tenths of them occurred a single time. In total, the top ten clones hold approximately 2.4% of the sample.

On this clone itself: Its antigen has not been determined. No much larger clone is present one base from it, and per-base qualities are unavailable.

Trimming takes 1 base from V and 3 bases from J, and the germline ends sit 18 bases apart. CDR3 length: 18 amino acids, cysteine to phenylalanine. Only CDR3 DNA remains: 54 bases, in frame from the first base. The germline V gene sets CDR1 to SGHAT and CDR2 to FQNNGV. The sequenced material came from peripheral blood. This sequence was found in a man younger than 35 with active or convalescent COVID-19. The chain is assembled from TRBV11-2 and TRBJ1-4; the D gene cannot be resolved reliably. Here the CDR3 is given as CASSLAPRGGGANEKLFF. DNA sequence: TGTGCCAGCAGCTTAGCTCCAAGAGGAGGTGGGGCTAATGAAAAACTGTTTTTT.